This T cell receptor (beta chain) was sequenced for a study of blood T cell repertoires in COVID-19 (dated by TCRdb to 2018 to 2020). Study-wide context: Collaborator samples came from the United States, Italy and Spain and covered acute and convalescent phases of COVID-19. The prospective study material was composed of cDNA or gDNA derived from T cells, B-cell-depleted T cells, or PBMCs. Deeply sampled blood TCRbeta repertoires from subjects exposed to, actively infected with, or recovered from COVID-19 were included in the dataset. The repertoires were made available in a free public database intended to serve as a resource for research on the immune response to SARS-CoV-2. Samples came from the ongoing ImmuneRACE study (first 160 participants) plus 1,254 subjects from 6 global collaborators. A de-identified subject ID, COVID-19 status, age in years and sex were almost always included in the sample metadata. Where HLA class I and class II types were available, the types were taken from metadata supplied by the sample provider, not from assay-based typing. Points the paper makes about the study in general: Clinical and demographic metadata were provided uncurated, with the amount varying by source and participant.

About this clone itself: Which antigen it targets is not known. One base away there is no much larger clone; base qualities are not given.

Whole blood was collected in K2EDTA tubes by collaborating institutions according to the institutions' own protocols. Collaborator samples were shipped for TCRbeta analysis as frozen whole blood, isolated PBMCs, or DNA extracted from either sample type. The germline V gene specifies ENHRY as CDR1 and SYGVKD as CDR2. Trimming leaves V shorter by 4 bases and J shorter by 3 bases, with the junction holding 2 bases beyond the gene matches. There are 13 amino acids in the CDR3, from cysteine to phenylalanine inclusive. Of all the DNA, just the CDR3 is kept, 39 bases in frame from base 1. TCRbeta CDR3 regions were amplified from genomic DNA using the immunoSEQ Assay, a bias-controlled multiplex PCR. Per the authors' processing: Within the assay, amplification of reference gene primers was used to estimate how many nucleated cells each sample contained. To quantify the absolute abundance of each unique TCRbeta CDR3 rearrangement, sequence reads were collapsed and filtered. For each sample, productive Simpson clonality was calculated as the square root of Simpson's diversity index over productive rearrangements. In its TCRdb copy, this immuneACCESS table keeps in-frame sequences only and misses some clones. Where compared with another copy, unresolved V genes explain less than half of these, and the others have no known cause. D and trimming come from the DNA, and the V and J calls and clone size come from that table. The sample yields 290,000 or so clones; approximately 86% were counted once. The top ten clones comprise about 2.5% of the sample.

The sequence joins TRBV10-3 to TRBJ1-2, with 7 middle bases fitting TRBD1. Sequencing was carried out using peripheral blood. This clonotype originated in a man aged 18-30 years with active or convalescent COVID-19. The CDR3 region has the sequence CAISGTGDYGYTF. The DNA is TGTGCCATCAGTGGGACAGGAGACTATGGCTACACCTTC.